These T cell receptor beta chains were read from a single sample in a study of identical twins. TCRdb reanalysed the 5' RACE reads using MiXCR and keeps one entry per CDR3 protein. The data hold 1.5 million to 2 million distinct CDR3 sequences, with about 32% observed a single time. Sample: cord blood. The source of these receptors is a newborn girl in good health. Both conserved end residues are part of each CDR3. A D gene is named only where the DNA matches it firmly. Clone sizes are given selectively: once, few, many, or a class where the clone is expanded.

- TRBJ2-7 TRBV28 few TGTGCCAGCAGTTCCTCCTCCGGTAGCGCCTCCTACGAGCAGTACTTC CASSSSSGSASYEQYF
- TRBJ1-5 TRBV24-1 few TGTGCCACCAGTGATTCCCGGACAGACTACAGGCGTTATAGCAATCAGCCCCAGCATTTT CATSDSRTDYRRYSNQPQHF
- TRBJ2-7 TRBV6-5 - TGTGCCAGCAGCCGTAAAGGACAGTGGAAGGCCTACGAGCAGTACTTC CASSRKGQWKAYEQYF
- TRBJ2-5 TRBV3-1 - TGTGCCAGCAGCCAAGAGAGGGAGCAGTACTTC CASSQEREQYF
- TRBJ2-3 TRBV5-1 - TGCGCCAGCAGCTTGGCTTTTCCTAGCACAGATACGCAGTATTTT CASSLAFPSTDTQYF
TRBD2 TRBJ2-1 TRBV12-3/TRBV12-4 - TGTGCCAGCAGTTGGACTAGCGGGGGCGGAGATGAGCAGTTCTTC CASSWTSGGGDEQFF
- TRBJ2-5 TRBV10-2 - TGCGCCAGCAGTGAGGACAGGGAGACCCAGTACTTC CASSEDRETQYF
- TRBJ2-3 TRBV28 - TGTGCCAGCAGTTCTGCCCGGGCCCCTGGGGCCACAGATACGCAGTATTTT CASSSARAPGATDTQYF
- TRBJ2-2 TRBV29-1 - TGCAGCGCGGAGACATACACCGGGGAGCTGTTTTTT CSAETYTGELFF
TRBD2 TRBJ2-1 TRBV18 - TGTGCCAGCTCCCGCGGGGGGGCCGAGCAGTTCTTC CASSRGGAEQFF
- TRBJ2-5 TRBV3-1 - TGTGCCAGCAGCCCGGACAACTCCCAAGAGACCCAGTACTTC CASSPDNSQETQYF
TRBD2 TRBJ2-7 TRBV5-1 - TGCGCCAGCAGCTTTACTAGCGGGACCCCCAGCGAGCAGTACTTC CASSFTSGTPSEQYF
- TRBJ1-1 TRBV20-1 few TGCAGTGCTAGACGCACAGGGAAGAGGATGAACACTGAAGCTTTCTTT CSARRTGKRMNTEAFF
TRBD1 TRBJ2-1 TRBV2 - TGTGCCAGCAGTGATAGGACAGGGGGATTCGGCAATGAGCAGTTCTTC CASSDRTGGFGNEQFF
- TRBJ2-7 TRBV4-1 many TGCGCCAGCAGCCAGGGACTCCTCTCCTACGAGCAGTACTTC CASSQGLLSYEQYF
TRBD1 TRBJ2-5 TRBV2 few TGTGCCAGCAGTGAACCCTTACGGGACAGTTACCAAGAGACCCAGTACTTC CASSEPLRDSYQETQYF
TRBD2 TRBJ2-1 TRBV7-6 few TGTGCCAGCAGCTTAAAACTAGCGGGAGCGTCCTACAATGAGCAGTTCTTC CASSLKLAGASYNEQFF
TRBD1 TRBJ1-2 TRBV10-3 few TGTGCCATCAGCGCCAGTCCGGGACAGGTTTTAGGCTACACCTTC CAISASPGQVLGYTF
- TRBJ2-1 TRBV4-1 many TGCGCCAGCAGCCAAGGTGTTCTCTCTTTGTACAATGAGCAGTTCTTC CASSQGVLSLYNEQFF
- TRBJ1-5 TRBV6-4 - TGTGCCAGCAGCATCAGGGAGGGGGATCAGCCCCAGCATTTT CASSIREGDQPQHF
- TRBJ1-1 TRBV11-1 - TGTGCCAGCAGCTTAAGAATTCGGGAGAACACTGAAGCTTTCTTT CASSLRIRENTEAFF
- TRBJ1-6 TRBV2 - TGTGCCAGCGGCGAAGGCGGGGTGTCCTATAATTCACCCCTCCACTTT CASGEGGVSYNSPLHF
- TRBJ2-1 TRBV5-1 - TGCGCCAGCCGACACAGGTACAATGAGCGGTTCTTC CASRHRYNERFF
- TRBJ2-5 TRBV27 - TGTGCCAGCAGTTTATCGATTTATGGAGCAAGGGTAGGGGAGACCCAGTACTTC CASSLSIYGARVGETQYF
- TRBJ1-5 TRBV11-2 - TGTGCCAGCAGCTTAGGACCGTTTGGGGGCAATCAGCCCCAGCATTTT CASSLGPFGGNQPQHF
- TRBJ1-1 TRBV20-1 - TGCAGTGCTAGAGCGCGGGTCCTGAAGCGCCTTGAAGCTTTCTTT CSARARVLKRLEAFF
- TRBJ2-7 TRBV28 - TGTGCCAGCAGTTCCCAGGGGAGGGCCGCCTCCTACGAGCAGTACTTC CASSSQGRAASYEQYF